A single sample gave rise to the 14 T cell receptor beta chains below, sequenced in a study of T cell clonality in common variable immunodeficiency. Some clones are missing from TCRdb's copy, which holds only in-frame ones; the method was immunoSEQ multiplex PCR. Singletons are absent from the sample, which has tens of thousands of clones. The sequenced sample was peripheral blood mononuclear cells. The receptors here all came from a person aged 18 to 70 in good health.

This clone occurred many times. The read comes to an end 3 residues before the CDR3 does, leaving the germline J gene to fill in the end. The sample has other DNA sequences that encode this CDR3 too. The chain uses TRBV19 and TRBJ1-2, with 7 bases that match TRBD1. Germline CDR1 and CDR2: LNHDA and SQIVND (reference sequence). The CDR3 has 15 amino acids. CDR3: CASSLPGQAAYGYTF. CDR3 DNA, as far as it was read: TGTGCCAGTAGTCTGCCCGGACAGGCTGCGTACGGC.

This clone came up many times. The read finishes 3 residues shy of the CDR3 end, and the germline J gene is used to complete it. The rearrangement joins TRBV2 to TRBJ2-1; 11 positions match TRBD2. Trimming took 4 bases from V and 4 from J; bases not matched to a gene: 3. The germline gives CDR1 SNHLY, CDR2 FYNNEI. The CDR3 consists of 15 residues. Incomplete CDR3 DNA: TGTGCCAGCAGTGTAGCGGGGGGGAGATACAATGAG. Its protein product is CASSVAGGRYNE. In full, the CDR3 reads CASSVAGGRYNEQFF.

This clone was seen many times. The read gets to within 3 residues of the CDR3 end, and the germline J gene fills in the rest. V is TRBV7-3 and J is TRBJ2-1; no definite D call. Between the trimmed V and J ends, which lost 2 bases and 6 bases, there was a span of 11 bases. The length of the CDR3 is 14 residues. Per the germline V gene, CDR1 is SGHTA and CDR2 is FQGTGA. The sequenced CDR3 bases are TGTGCCAGCAGCTTAGATTTATATAGCAATGAG. It encodes CASSLDLYSNE. The full CDR3 protein reads CASSLDLYSNEQFF.

This clone has ten or more counts. The read finishes 3 residues shy of the CDR3 end, and the germline J gene is used to complete it. The rearrangement joins TRBV11-2 to TRBJ1-4; D gene unclear. V was clipped by 1 base and J by 0 bases, with 3 bases between them. The CDR3 totals 14 residues. The germline CDR1 and CDR2 sequences are SGHAT and FQNNGV. The CDR3 here is CASSLAATNEKLFF. CDR3 DNA (partial): TGTGCCAGCAGCTTAGCAGCAACTAATGAAAAA.

This clone came up many times. The missing CDR3 end, 3 residues past where the read stops, is filled in from the germline J gene. J is TRBJ1-2 and V is TRBV5-6, with 10 bases identical to TRBD1. CDR1 and CDR2 (germline): SGHDT, YYEEEE. V lost 0 bases to trimming and J lost 5 bases; unmatched junction nucleotides: 1. This CDR3 is built from 14 residues. The CDR3 reads CASSLGQGAYGYTF. The DNA read from the CDR3 is TGTGCCAGCAGCTTGGGACAGGGGGCTTATGGC.

Regarding this clone: The read ends 3 residues shy of where the CDR3 ends; the end is completed using the germline J gene. The J gene is TRBJ2-7, the V gene TRBV7-9; 8 bases align to TRBD1. The CDR3 sequence is 15 residues long. Germline loops: CDR1 SEHNR, CDR2 FQNEAQ (reference sequence). The junction had 2 bases not matched to a gene; V was cut back by 1 base and J by 0 bases. CDR3: CASSLGQGSSYEQYF. CDR3 DNA (partial): TGTGCCAGCAGCTTAGGACAGGGGAGCTCCTACGAG.

This clone was counted many times. Incomplete CDR3 DNA: TGTGCCTGGTCCCGTACTTGGAACACTGAA. Translating it yields CAWSRTWNTE. The full CDR3 protein reads CAWSRTWNTEAFF. This chain uses TRBV30 with TRBJ1-1, with D uncertain. The read comes to an end 3 residues before the CDR3 does, leaving the germline J gene to fill in the end. The CDR3 covers 13 residues. V was cut by 5 bases and J by 1 base, with 11 bases left in between. Looked up from germline, CDR1 is GTSNPN and CDR2 is SVGIG (reference sequence).

This clone was picked up a small number of times. The sequenced fragment ends 3 residues before the CDR3 boundary, so the rest is inferred from the germline J gene. The gene calls are TRBV5-4 and TRBJ2-1; D might be TRBD1 (5 bases). Between the trimmed V and J ends, which lost 0 bases and 9 bases, there was a span of 16 bases. The CDR3 length is 15 residues. CDR1 is SGHNT and CDR2 is YYREEE in the germline V gene (reference sequence). CDR3 amino acids: CASSLGGLDGIEQFF. The DNA read from the CDR3 is TGTGCCAGCAGCTTGGGGGGCCTCGATGGGATTGAG.

With regard to this clone: The read ends 3 residues before the CDR3 terminus; that terminus is restored from the germline J gene. J is TRBJ1-5 and V is TRBV2, with 7 bases aligning to TRBD1. CDR3 size: 17 residues. The V segment lost 6 bases and the J segment 1 base; nucleotides outside the gene matches: 12. The V gene's germline CDR1 is SNHLY and CDR2 FYNNEI. CDR3 DNA, as far as it was read: TGTGCCAGCAGGGGCGGTCACAGGGGAGACAGCAATCAGCCC. Translation gives CASRGGHRGDSNQP. The entire CDR3 protein reads CASRGGHRGDSNQPQHF.

This clone was seen many times. The read falls 3 residues short of the CDR3 end, and the missing part is taken from the germline J gene. The J gene is TRBJ1-2, the V gene TRBV7-9; D not resolved. Looked up from germline, CDR1 is SEHNR and CDR2 is FQNEAQ (reference sequence). Deletions cut 1 base from V and 4 bases from J, with 7 bases between. The CDR3 covers 13 residues. The CDR3 loop reads CASSLGTAYGYTF. CDR3 DNA (partial): TGTGCCAGCAGCTTAGGCACAGCCTATGGC.

As for this clone: A much larger clone sits a single nucleotide away, making a read error possible. The CDR3 extends 3 residues past the end of the read, so its final part is completed from the germline J gene. The chain is built from TRBV5-1 and TRBJ2-3; 8 bases map to TRBD2. The CDR3 is 16 residues long. Germline CDR1 SGHRS, CDR2 YFSETQ. The CDR3 reads CASSLYPGGVQETQYF. The covered CDR3 bases are TGCGCCAGCAGCTTGTATCCCGGGGGGGTTCAAGAGACG.

The table lists this clone with many counts. From the germline J gene comes the end of the CDR3, since the read stops 3 residues before it. The chain carries TRBV6-1 and TRBJ1-1, with 9 bases fitting TRBD1. The V gene end was trimmed by 3 bases and the J gene end by 7 bases; junction bases not matched to a gene: 9. The germline V gene encodes CDR1 MNHNS and CDR2 SASEGT. The CDR3 is 15 amino acids. The CDR3 bases that were read are TGTGCCAGCAGTGAGCTCCTGAGGGACAGGGTTGAA. It is translated as CASSELLRDRVE. The entire CDR3 reads CASSELLRDRVEAFF.

This clone appeared many times. The read halts 3 residues ahead of the CDR3 end, with the missing end drawn from the germline J gene. This chain links TRBV7-9 with TRBJ2-7; the D is unclear. Germline V gene data show CDR1 as SEHNR and CDR2 as FQNEAQ (reference sequence). V lost 1 base, J lost 2 bases, and 6 bases lay in between. The CDR3 totals 13 residues. CDR3 bases read: TGTGCCAGCAGCTTAGAAGCTACCTACGAG. Translation gives CASSLEATYE. The complete CDR3 protein is CASSLEATYEQYF.

This clone has a handful of counts. The CDR3 is cut off 3 residues early in the read; its end comes from the germline J gene. The chain combines TRBV5-8 with TRBJ1-6; 7 nucleotides align to TRBD1. The CDR3 totals 14 residues. V was clipped by 4 bases and J by 7 bases; unmatched bases: 5. Germline V gene data show CDR1 as SGHTS and CDR2 as YDEGEE. CDR3 DNA (partial): TGTGCCAGCAGCACGGGACAGACCAATTCACCC. This encodes CASSTGQTNSP. The entire CDR3 sequence reads CASSTGQTNSPLHF.